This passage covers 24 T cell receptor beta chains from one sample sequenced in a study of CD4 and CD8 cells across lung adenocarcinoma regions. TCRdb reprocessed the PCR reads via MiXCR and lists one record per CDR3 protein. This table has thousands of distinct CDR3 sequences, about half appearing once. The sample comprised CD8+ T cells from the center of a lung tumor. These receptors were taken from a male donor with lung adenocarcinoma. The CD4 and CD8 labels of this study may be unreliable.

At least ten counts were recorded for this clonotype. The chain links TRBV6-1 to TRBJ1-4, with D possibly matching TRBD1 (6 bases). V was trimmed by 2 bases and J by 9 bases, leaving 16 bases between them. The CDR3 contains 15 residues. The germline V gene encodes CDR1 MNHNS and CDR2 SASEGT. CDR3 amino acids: CASSEWANRVQKLFF. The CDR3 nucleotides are TGTGCCAGCAGTGAATGGGCGAACAGGGTTCAAAAACTGTTTTTT.

DNA of the CDR3: TGTGCCAGCAGCGCGGGGCTGTGTGGCACAGATACGCAGTACTTC. Its translation is CASSAGLCGTDTQYF. The chain has TRBV11-2 and TRBJ2-3; possibly TRBD2 for D (6 bases). Judging by the DNA end, TRBJ2-7 fits better; the J call may be wrong. CDR1 and CDR2 from the germline V gene are SGHAT and FQNNGV. The CDR3 runs to 15 residues.

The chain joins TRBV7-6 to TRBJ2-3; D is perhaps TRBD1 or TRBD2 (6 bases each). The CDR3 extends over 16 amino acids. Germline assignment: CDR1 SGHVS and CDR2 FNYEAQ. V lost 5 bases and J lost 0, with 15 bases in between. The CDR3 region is CASSPGWGASTDTQYF. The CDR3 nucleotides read TGTGCCAGCAGCCCTGGGTGGGGGGCCAGCACAGATACGCAGTATTTT.

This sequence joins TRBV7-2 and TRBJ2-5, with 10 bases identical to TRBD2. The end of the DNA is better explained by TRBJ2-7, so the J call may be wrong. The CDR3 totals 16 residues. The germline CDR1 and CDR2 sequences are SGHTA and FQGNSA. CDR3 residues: CASSFGLAEAAYEQYF. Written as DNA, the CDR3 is TGTGCCAGCAGCTTTGGACTAGCGGAGGCAGCCTACGAGCAGTACTTC.

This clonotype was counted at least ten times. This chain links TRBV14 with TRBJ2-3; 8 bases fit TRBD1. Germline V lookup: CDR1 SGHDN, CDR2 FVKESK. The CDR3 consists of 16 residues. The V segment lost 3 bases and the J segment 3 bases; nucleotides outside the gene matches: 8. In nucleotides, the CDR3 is TGTGCCAGCAGCCAGGGAGGACAGGGTTGGACAGATACGCAGTATTTT. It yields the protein CASSQGGQGWTDTQYF.

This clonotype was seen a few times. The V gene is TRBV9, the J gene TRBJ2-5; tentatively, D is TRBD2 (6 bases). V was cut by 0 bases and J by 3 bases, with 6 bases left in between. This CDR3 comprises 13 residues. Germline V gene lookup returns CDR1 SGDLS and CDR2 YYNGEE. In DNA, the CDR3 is TGTGCCAGCAGCGTAGGGGGGGAAGAGACCCAGTACTTC. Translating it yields CASSVGGEETQYF.

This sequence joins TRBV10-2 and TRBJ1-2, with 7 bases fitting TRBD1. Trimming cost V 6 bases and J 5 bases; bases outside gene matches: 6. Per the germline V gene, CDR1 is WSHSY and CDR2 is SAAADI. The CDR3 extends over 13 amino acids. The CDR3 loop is CASRGRGEYGYTF. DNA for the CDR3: TGCGCCAGCAGGGGCAGGGGGGAGTATGGCTACACCTTC.

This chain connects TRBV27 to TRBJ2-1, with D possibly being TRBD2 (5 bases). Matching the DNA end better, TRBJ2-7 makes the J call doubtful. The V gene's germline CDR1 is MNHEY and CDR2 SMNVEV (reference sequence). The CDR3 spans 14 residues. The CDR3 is CASSLERVGYEQYF. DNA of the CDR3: TGTGCCAGCAGTTTGGAGAGGGTCGGCTACGAGCAGTACTTC.

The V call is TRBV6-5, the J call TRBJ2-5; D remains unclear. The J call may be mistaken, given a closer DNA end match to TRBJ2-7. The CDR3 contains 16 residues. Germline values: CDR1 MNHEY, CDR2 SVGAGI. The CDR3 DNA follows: TGTGCCAGCAGTTACGAGTGGCGCAAAGTCCCCTACGAGCAGTACTTC. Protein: CASSYEWRKVPYEQYF.

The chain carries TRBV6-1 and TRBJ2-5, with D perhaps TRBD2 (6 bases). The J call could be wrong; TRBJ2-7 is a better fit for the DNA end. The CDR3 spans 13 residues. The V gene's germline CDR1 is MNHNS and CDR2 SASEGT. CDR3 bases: TGTGCCAGCAACTTTCTGGGGGGCTACGAGCAGTACTTC. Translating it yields CASNFLGGYEQYF.

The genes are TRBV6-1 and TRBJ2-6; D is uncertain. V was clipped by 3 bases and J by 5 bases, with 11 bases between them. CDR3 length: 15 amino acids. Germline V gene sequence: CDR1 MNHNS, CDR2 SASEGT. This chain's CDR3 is CASSEQASWANVLTF. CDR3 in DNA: TGTGCCAGCAGTGAGCAGGCTTCCTGGGCCAACGTCCTGACTTTC.

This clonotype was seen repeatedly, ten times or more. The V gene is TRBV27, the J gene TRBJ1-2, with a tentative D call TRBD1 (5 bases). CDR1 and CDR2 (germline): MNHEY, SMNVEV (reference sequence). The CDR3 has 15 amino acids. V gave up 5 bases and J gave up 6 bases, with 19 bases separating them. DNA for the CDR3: TGTGCCAGCAGTCCCGGGGAGGGGAAACGAGATGGCTACACCTTC. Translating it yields CASSPGEGKRDGYTF.

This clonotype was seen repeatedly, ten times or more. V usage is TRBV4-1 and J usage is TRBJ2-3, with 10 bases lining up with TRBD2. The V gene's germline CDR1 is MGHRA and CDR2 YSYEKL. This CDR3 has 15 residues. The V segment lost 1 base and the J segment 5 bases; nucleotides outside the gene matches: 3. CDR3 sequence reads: CASSQGTSGIDTQYF. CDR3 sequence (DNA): TGCGCCAGCAGCCAAGGGACTAGCGGAATAGATACGCAGTATTTT.

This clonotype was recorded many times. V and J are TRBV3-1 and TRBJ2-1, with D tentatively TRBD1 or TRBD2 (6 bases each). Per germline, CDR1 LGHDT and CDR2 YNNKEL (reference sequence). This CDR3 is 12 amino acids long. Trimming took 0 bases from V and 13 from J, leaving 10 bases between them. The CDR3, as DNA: TGTGCCAGCAGCCAAGATCGGGGGCTACAGTTCTTC. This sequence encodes CASSQDRGLQFF.

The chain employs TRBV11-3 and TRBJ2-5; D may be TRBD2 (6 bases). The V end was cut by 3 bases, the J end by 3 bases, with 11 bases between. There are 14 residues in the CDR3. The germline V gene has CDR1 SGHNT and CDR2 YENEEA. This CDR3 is CASSLGLTEETQYF. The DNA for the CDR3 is TGTGCCAGCAGCTTGGGACTTACGGAAGAGACCCAGTACTTC.

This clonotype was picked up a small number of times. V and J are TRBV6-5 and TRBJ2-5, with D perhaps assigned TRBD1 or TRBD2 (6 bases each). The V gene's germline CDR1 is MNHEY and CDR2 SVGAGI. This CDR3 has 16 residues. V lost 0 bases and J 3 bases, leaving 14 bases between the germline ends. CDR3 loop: CASSYSWGATKETQYF. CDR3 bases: TGTGCCAGCAGTTACTCGTGGGGGGCCACAAAAGAGACCCAGTACTTC.

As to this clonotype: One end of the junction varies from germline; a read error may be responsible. The CDR3 DNA reads TGTGGCAGCACGGGGCTGAGAGCCAAAAACATTCAGTACTTC. It codes for CGSTGLRAKNIQYF. The chain uses TRBV6-8 and TRBJ2-4, with D perhaps being TRBD1 or TRBD2 (5 bases each). The CDR3 loop spans 14 amino acids. CDR1 is MNHGY and CDR2 is SAAAGT in the germline V gene.

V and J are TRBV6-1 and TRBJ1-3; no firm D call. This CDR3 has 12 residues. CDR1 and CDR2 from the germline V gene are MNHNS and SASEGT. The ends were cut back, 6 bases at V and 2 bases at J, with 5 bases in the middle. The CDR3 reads CASRPAGNTIYF. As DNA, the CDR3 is TGTGCCAGCAGGCCAGCTGGAAACACCATATATTTT.

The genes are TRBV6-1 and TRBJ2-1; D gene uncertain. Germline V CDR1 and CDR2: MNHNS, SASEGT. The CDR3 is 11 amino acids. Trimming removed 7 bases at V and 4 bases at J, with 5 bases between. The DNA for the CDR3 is TGTGCCAGCAAATTTTACAATGAGCAGTTCTTC. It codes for CASKFYNEQFF.

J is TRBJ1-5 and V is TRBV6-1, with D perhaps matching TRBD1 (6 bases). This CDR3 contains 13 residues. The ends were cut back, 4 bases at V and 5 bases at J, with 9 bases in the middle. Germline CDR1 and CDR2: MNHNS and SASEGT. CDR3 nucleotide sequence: TGTGCCAGCAGTGCAGGGGCCCATCAGCCCCAGCATTTT. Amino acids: CASSAGAHQPQHF.

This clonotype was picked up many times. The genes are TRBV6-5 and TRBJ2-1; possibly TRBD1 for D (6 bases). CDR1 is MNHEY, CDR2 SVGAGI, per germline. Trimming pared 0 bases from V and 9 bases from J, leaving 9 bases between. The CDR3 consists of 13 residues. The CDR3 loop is CASSYSQGLEQFF. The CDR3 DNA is TGTGCCAGCAGTTACTCCCAGGGGCTTGAGCAGTTCTTC.

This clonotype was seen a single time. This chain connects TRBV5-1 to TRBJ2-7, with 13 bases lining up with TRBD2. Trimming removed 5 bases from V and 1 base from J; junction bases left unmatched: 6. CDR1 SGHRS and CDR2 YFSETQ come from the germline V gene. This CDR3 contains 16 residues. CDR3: CASRSGLAGRSYEQYF. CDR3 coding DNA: TGCGCCAGCAGGTCGGGACTAGCGGGGCGGTCCTACGAGCAGTACTTC.

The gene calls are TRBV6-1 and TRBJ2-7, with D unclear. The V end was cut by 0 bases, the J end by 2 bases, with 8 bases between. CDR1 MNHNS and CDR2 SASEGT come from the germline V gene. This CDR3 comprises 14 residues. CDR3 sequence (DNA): TGTGCCAGCAGTGAAGCCTGGCAGACCTACGAGCAGTACTTC. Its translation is CASSEAWQTYEQYF.

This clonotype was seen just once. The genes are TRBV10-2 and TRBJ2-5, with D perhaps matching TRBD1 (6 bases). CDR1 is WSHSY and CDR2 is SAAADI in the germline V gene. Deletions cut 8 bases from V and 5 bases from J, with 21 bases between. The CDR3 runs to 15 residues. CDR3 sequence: CASRSQGTAGETQYF. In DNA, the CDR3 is TGCGCCAGCCGCTCCCAGGGGACGGCCGGGGAGACCCAGTACTTC.